This T cell receptor beta chain was sequenced during a study of OX40 agonist ivuxolimab in advanced cancers. Study details: Head and neck, renal cell, melanoma or hepatocellular carcinoma were the cancers that dose-escalation patients had.

Germline CDR1 SGHDT, CDR2 YYEEEE. The V and J ends lost 4 bases and 6 bases, in that order; junction bases with no gene match: 13. The CDR3 has 16 amino acids. Data came from immunoSEQ multiplex PCR; TCRdb stores just in-frame clones and leaves some out. Of 25,000 to 35,000 clones listed, approximately 84% are singletons. This receptor was obtained from an adult with an advanced solid tumor such as melanoma, head and neck, liver or kidney cancer. Source: CD4+ or CD8+ T cells sorted from blood, taken in a trial of the OX40 agonist ivuxolimab. The chain links TRBV5-6 to TRBJ2-7, with TRBD1 identical over 10 bases. As DNA, the CDR3 is TGTGCCAGCAGCCCCGAAGCCGGGACAGGGGCGGGCGAGCAGTACTTC. It translates to CASSPEAGTGAGEQYF.